The rows below give T cell receptor beta chains drawn from one sample of a study of human T cells and chemical hapten exposure. From the reads, TCRdb called clonotypes with MiXCR, one entry per CDR3 protein. The repertoire consists of about 120,000 distinct CDR3 sequences, with approximately 9.3% occurring once and the leading ten covering 1.1% to 1.5%. The sequenced material came from whole blood. The receptors stem from a human donor in good health. Some clones in this sample may be carry-over from other donors' samples. CDR3s include the opening cysteine and the closing phenylalanine or tryptophan. The order of the fields is D gene, V gene, J gene, clone size, CDR3 protein, CDR3 DNA. The D gene is left open where the match is weak. Clone size appears in some rows only: once, few, many, or a class for an expanded clone.

D gene: .; V gene: TRBV3-1; J gene: TRBJ1-2; clone size: many; CDR3 protein: CASSQELAPRGYTF; CDR3 DNA: TGTGCCAGCAGCCAAGAGCTGGCCCCCCGGGGCTACACCTTC
D gene: TRBD2; V gene: TRBV5-1; J gene: TRBJ2-1; clone size: few; CDR3 protein: CASSSLAGVDNEQFF; CDR3 DNA: TGCGCCAGCAGCTCCCTAGCGGGAGTTGACAATGAGCAGTTCTTC
D gene: TRBD1; V gene: TRBV2; J gene: TRBJ1-1; clone size: few; CDR3 protein: CASSEEGQGGTEAFF; CDR3 DNA: TGTGCCAGCAGTGAAGAGGGACAGGGAGGCACTGAAGCTTTCTTT
D gene: TRBD1; V gene: TRBV6-5; J gene: TRBJ1-5; clone size: many; CDR3 protein: CASSDRGSNQPQHF; CDR3 DNA: TGTGCCAGCAGCGACAGGGGAAGCAATCAGCCCCAGCATTTT
D gene: TRBD2; V gene: TRBV4-1; J gene: TRBJ2-3; clone size: .; CDR3 protein: CASSQVAGGPGTDTQYF; CDR3 DNA: TGCGCCAGCAGCCAAGTAGCGGGAGGGCCTGGCACAGATACGCAGTATTTT
D gene: .; V gene: TRBV6-6; J gene: TRBJ1-6; clone size: few; CDR3 protein: CANRQSYNSPLHF; CDR3 DNA: TGTGCCAACAGACAGTCCTATAATTCACCCCTCCACTTT
D gene: .; V gene: TRBV27; J gene: TRBJ1-2; clone size: many; CDR3 protein: CASSGAGSYGYTF; CDR3 DNA: TGTGCCAGCAGTGGTGCAGGGTCCTATGGCTACACCTTC
D gene: TRBD1; V gene: TRBV20-1; J gene: TRBJ2-7; clone size: many; CDR3 protein: CSARTRQGAGEQYF; CDR3 DNA: TGCAGTGCCAGGACGAGACAGGGGGCGGGGGAGCAGTACTTC
D gene: .; V gene: TRBV6-6; J gene: TRBJ1-4; clone size: many; CDR3 protein: CASTSTGEKLFF; CDR3 DNA: TGTGCCAGCACCTCGACAGGAGAAAAACTGTTTTTT
D gene: TRBD1; V gene: TRBV2; J gene: TRBJ1-2; clone size: many; CDR3 protein: CASNGQEPYGYTF; CDR3 DNA: TGTGCCAGTAATGGACAGGAGCCGTATGGCTACACCTTC
D gene: .; V gene: TRBV4-1; J gene: TRBJ2-1; clone size: .; CDR3 protein: CASSQLPYNEQFF; CDR3 DNA: TGCGCCAGCAGCCAACTACCATACAATGAGCAGTTCTTC
D gene: TRBD2; V gene: TRBV7-6; J gene: TRBJ2-1; clone size: .; CDR3 protein: CASSFGREFDEQFF; CDR3 DNA: TGTGCCAGCAGCTTCGGGCGGGAGTTTGATGAGCAGTTCTTC
D gene: TRBD2; V gene: TRBV20-1; J gene: TRBJ2-1; clone size: .; CDR3 protein: CSARALTSGNYNEQFF; CDR3 DNA: TGCAGTGCTAGAGCTTTGACTAGCGGGAATTACAATGAGCAGTTCTTC
D gene: .; V gene: TRBV29-1; J gene: TRBJ2-2; clone size: few; CDR3 protein: CSVEEMNTGELFF; CDR3 DNA: TGCAGCGTTGAGGAGATGAACACCGGGGAGCTGTTTTTT
D gene: .; V gene: TRBV10-3; J gene: TRBJ2-5; clone size: many; CDR3 protein: CAISFGVQETQYF; CDR3 DNA: TGTGCCATCAGTTTTGGGGTACAAGAGACCCAGTACTTC
D gene: TRBD1; V gene: TRBV20-1; J gene: TRBJ2-3; clone size: many; CDR3 protein: CSAKPDRGPGTQYF; CDR3 DNA: TGCAGTGCAAAACCCGACAGGGGCCCGGGTACGCAGTATTTT
D gene: TRBD1; V gene: TRBV29-1; J gene: TRBJ2-5; clone size: few; CDR3 protein: CSVDELPGQVQETQYF; CDR3 DNA: TGCAGCGTTGACGAACTGCCGGGACAGGTCCAAGAGACCCAGTACTTC
D gene: .; V gene: TRBV10-3; J gene: TRBJ1-5; clone size: many; CDR3 protein: CAISKDSVDNQPQHF; CDR3 DNA: TGTGCCATCAGTAAGGACAGCGTGGACAATCAGCCCCAGCATTTT
D gene: TRBD1; V gene: TRBV2; J gene: TRBJ2-2; clone size: .; CDR3 protein: CASSEGTGNTGELFF; CDR3 DNA: TGTGCCAGCTCAGAAGGGACAGGGAACACCGGGGAGCTGTTTTTT
D gene: .; V gene: TRBV10-3; J gene: TRBJ1-5; clone size: .; CDR3 protein: CAISESGGSNQPQHF; CDR3 DNA: TGTGCCATCAGTGAGTCGGGGGGTAGCAATCAGCCCCAGCATTTT
D gene: .; V gene: TRBV20-1; J gene: TRBJ1-4; clone size: .; CDR3 protein: CSARDTTNEKLFF; CDR3 DNA: TGCAGTGCTAGAGATACAACTAATGAAAAACTGTTTTTT
D gene: TRBD1; V gene: TRBV7-2; J gene: TRBJ1-2; clone size: .; CDR3 protein: CASSFKTGQGAGGYTF; CDR3 DNA: TGTGCCAGCAGCTTCAAAACTGGACAGGGGGCAGGGGGCTACACCTTC
D gene: .; V gene: TRBV5-4; J gene: TRBJ2-5; clone size: few; CDR3 protein: CASSCIARGETQYF; CDR3 DNA: TGTGCCAGCAGCTGCATTGCACGGGGAGAGACCCAGTACTTC
D gene: .; V gene: TRBV5-1; J gene: TRBJ2-5; clone size: .; CDR3 protein: CASSLVMGEETQYF; CDR3 DNA: TGCGCCAGCAGCTTGGTCATGGGGGAAGAGACCCAGTACTTC
D gene: .; V gene: TRBV7-9; J gene: TRBJ1-5; clone size: many; CDR3 protein: CASSLGGEGLNLQPQHF; CDR3 DNA: TGTGCCAGCAGCTTAGGCGGAGAAGGACTAAACTTACAGCCCCAGCATTTT
D gene: TRBD1; V gene: TRBV12-3/TRBV12-4; J gene: TRBJ2-2; clone size: .; CDR3 protein: CASSPPPGTGGNTGELFF; CDR3 DNA: TGTGCCAGCAGCCCGCCTCCCGGGACAGGGGGTAACACCGGGGAGCTGTTTTTT
D gene: TRBD1; V gene: TRBV6-4; J gene: TRBJ2-3; clone size: .; CDR3 protein: CASSDGTDTDTQYF; CDR3 DNA: TGTGCCAGCAGTGATGGGACAGACACAGATACGCAGTATTTT
D gene: TRBD2; V gene: TRBV20-1; J gene: TRBJ2-7; clone size: many; CDR3 protein: CSAGIAGGPNEQYF; CDR3 DNA: TGCAGTGCCGGAATAGCGGGGGGGCCCAACGAGCAGTACTTC
D gene: TRBD2; V gene: TRBV12-3/TRBV12-4; J gene: TRBJ2-2; clone size: .; CDR3 protein: CASSFGGSGELFF; CDR3 DNA: TGTGCCAGCAGTTTCGGGGGGTCCGGGGAGCTGTTTTTT
D gene: .; V gene: TRBV29-1; J gene: TRBJ1-1; clone size: many; CDR3 protein: CSVSLIGLNTEAFF; CDR3 DNA: TGCAGCGTTTCTTTGATAGGCCTGAACACTGAAGCTTTCTTT
D gene: .; V gene: TRBV30; J gene: TRBJ1-5; clone size: many; CDR3 protein: CAWGSGVSQPQHF; CDR3 DNA: TGTGCCTGGGGGTCAGGGGTTAGTCAGCCCCAGCATTTT
D gene: .; V gene: TRBV5-4; J gene: TRBJ2-3; clone size: few; CDR3 protein: CASSLISGTDTQYF; CDR3 DNA: TGTGCCAGCAGCTTGATTTCTGGCACAGATACGCAGTATTTT
D gene: TRBD1; V gene: TRBV2; J gene: TRBJ2-7; clone size: .; CDR3 protein: CASSASGTGPYEQYF; CDR3 DNA: TGTGCCAGCAGTGCCTCCGGGACAGGTCCCTACGAGCAGTACTTC
D gene: .; V gene: TRBV7-9; J gene: TRBJ2-2; clone size: many; CDR3 protein: CASETRTDTGELFF; CDR3 DNA: TGTGCCAGCGAAACCCGGACCGACACCGGGGAGCTGTTTTTT
D gene: .; V gene: TRBV27; J gene: TRBJ1-1; clone size: many; CDR3 protein: CASSGQKNTEAFF; CDR3 DNA: TGTGCCAGCAGTGGACAGAAGAACACTGAAGCTTTCTTT
D gene: .; V gene: TRBV15; J gene: TRBJ1-6; clone size: few; CDR3 protein: CATAMTGGNNSPLHF; CDR3 DNA: TGTGCCACCGCTATGACGGGCGGTAATAATTCACCCCTCCACTTT
D gene: .; V gene: TRBV27; J gene: TRBJ1-1; clone size: .; CDR3 protein: CASSIALGTEAFF; CDR3 DNA: TGTGCCAGCAGTATCGCTTTGGGCACTGAAGCTTTCTTT
D gene: TRBD2; V gene: TRBV14; J gene: TRBJ2-1; clone size: few; CDR3 protein: CASSHRGLVNEQFF; CDR3 DNA: TGTGCCAGCAGCCACCGGGGACTAGTCAATGAGCAGTTCTTC
D gene: .; V gene: TRBV7-8; J gene: TRBJ1-5; clone size: many; CDR3 protein: CASSLEGDSNQPQHF; CDR3 DNA: TGTGCCAGCAGCTTAGAAGGGGATAGCAATCAGCCCCAGCATTTT
D gene: TRBD1; V gene: TRBV12-3/TRBV12-4; J gene: TRBJ1-1; clone size: .; CDR3 protein: CASSRSTGARNTEAFF; CDR3 DNA: TGTGCCAGCAGCCGGTCGACAGGGGCTCGAAACACTGAAGCTTTCTTT
D gene: .; V gene: TRBV29-1; J gene: TRBJ1-5; clone size: few; CDR3 protein: CSAVTLMTHQPQHF; CDR3 DNA: TGCAGCGCTGTAACATTGATGACCCATCAGCCCCAGCATTTT
D gene: .; V gene: TRBV5-1; J gene: TRBJ2-3; clone size: few; CDR3 protein: CASSLGGGVADTQYF; CDR3 DNA: TGCGCCAGCAGCTTGGGAGGGGGTGTCGCAGATACGCAGTATTTT
D gene: .; V gene: TRBV4-3; J gene: TRBJ1-2; clone size: many; CDR3 protein: CASSQDLASPYYGYTF; CDR3 DNA: TGCGCCAGCAGCCAAGATTTGGCTTCGCCTTACTATGGCTACACCTTC
D gene: .; V gene: TRBV14; J gene: TRBJ2-1; clone size: few; CDR3 protein: CASSQGPPNEQFF; CDR3 DNA: TGTGCCAGCAGCCAAGGGCCGCCCAATGAGCAGTTCTTC
D gene: TRBD1; V gene: TRBV13; J gene: TRBJ2-7; clone size: .; CDR3 protein: CASSLDRGDEQYF; CDR3 DNA: TGTGCCAGCAGTTTGGACAGGGGGGACGAGCAGTACTTC
D gene: .; V gene: TRBV3-1; J gene: TRBJ1-2; clone size: few; CDR3 protein: CASSRGQLQSNYGYTF; CDR3 DNA: TGTGCCAGCAGCAGAGGACAGCTACAATCTAACTATGGCTACACCTTC
D gene: TRBD1; V gene: TRBV5-1; J gene: TRBJ2-7; clone size: few; CDR3 protein: CASSLWTGDAYEQYF; CDR3 DNA: TGCGCCAGCAGCTTGTGGACAGGGGACGCCTACGAGCAGTACTTC
D gene: TRBD1; V gene: TRBV7-9; J gene: TRBJ1-1; clone size: many; CDR3 protein: CASSLGTGNTEAFF; CDR3 DNA: TGTGCCAGCAGCTTAGGGACAGGGAACACTGAAGCTTTCTTT
D gene: .; V gene: TRBV28; J gene: TRBJ2-7; clone size: .; CDR3 protein: CASSVTSNEQYF; CDR3 DNA: TGTGCCAGCAGTGTCACTAGCAACGAGCAGTACTTC
D gene: TRBD2; V gene: TRBV12-3/TRBV12-4; J gene: TRBJ2-7; clone size: .; CDR3 protein: CASSRASGGAYEQYF; CDR3 DNA: TGTGCCAGCAGTAGGGCCAGCGGGGGGGCCTACGAGCAGTACTTC
D gene: TRBD2; V gene: TRBV6-2/TRBV6-3; J gene: TRBJ2-1; clone size: few; CDR3 protein: CASSYETSSLLAGLWVDEQFF; CDR3 DNA: TGTGCCAGCAGTTACGAAACCTCGAGCTTGCTAGCGGGGTTGTGGGTCGATGAGCAGTTCTTC
D gene: .; V gene: TRBV10-1; J gene: TRBJ1-1; clone size: many; CDR3 protein: CASSESRGTEAFF; CDR3 DNA: TGCGCCAGCAGTGAGTCGCGGGGGACTGAAGCTTTCTTT
D gene: TRBD2; V gene: TRBV11-1; J gene: TRBJ2-1; clone size: many; CDR3 protein: CASSPTSGSGNEQFF; CDR3 DNA: TGTGCCAGCAGCCCGACTAGCGGGAGTGGTAATGAGCAGTTCTTC
D gene: .; V gene: TRBV6-5; J gene: TRBJ1-5; clone size: .; CDR3 protein: CASSPMGGQGAQHF; CDR3 DNA: TGTGCCAGCAGCCCCATGGGGGGTCAAGGAGCCCAGCATTTT